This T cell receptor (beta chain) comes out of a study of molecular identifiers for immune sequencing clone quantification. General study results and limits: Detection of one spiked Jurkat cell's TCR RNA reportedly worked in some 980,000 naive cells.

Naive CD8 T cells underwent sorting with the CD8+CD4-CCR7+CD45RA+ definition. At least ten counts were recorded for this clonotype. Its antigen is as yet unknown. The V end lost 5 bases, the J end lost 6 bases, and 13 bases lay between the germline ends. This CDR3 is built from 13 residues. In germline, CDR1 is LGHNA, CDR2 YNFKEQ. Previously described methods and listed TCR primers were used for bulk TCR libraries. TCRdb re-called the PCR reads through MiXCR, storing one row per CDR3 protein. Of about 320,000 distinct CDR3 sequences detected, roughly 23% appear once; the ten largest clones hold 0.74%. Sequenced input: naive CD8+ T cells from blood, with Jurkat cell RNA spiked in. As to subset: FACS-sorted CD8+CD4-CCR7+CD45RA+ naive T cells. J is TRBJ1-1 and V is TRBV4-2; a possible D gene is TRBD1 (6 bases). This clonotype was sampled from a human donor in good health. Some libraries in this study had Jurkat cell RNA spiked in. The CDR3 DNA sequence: TGTGCCAGCAGCTACACAGGGATGTCTGAAGCTTTCTTT. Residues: CASSYTGMSEAFF.